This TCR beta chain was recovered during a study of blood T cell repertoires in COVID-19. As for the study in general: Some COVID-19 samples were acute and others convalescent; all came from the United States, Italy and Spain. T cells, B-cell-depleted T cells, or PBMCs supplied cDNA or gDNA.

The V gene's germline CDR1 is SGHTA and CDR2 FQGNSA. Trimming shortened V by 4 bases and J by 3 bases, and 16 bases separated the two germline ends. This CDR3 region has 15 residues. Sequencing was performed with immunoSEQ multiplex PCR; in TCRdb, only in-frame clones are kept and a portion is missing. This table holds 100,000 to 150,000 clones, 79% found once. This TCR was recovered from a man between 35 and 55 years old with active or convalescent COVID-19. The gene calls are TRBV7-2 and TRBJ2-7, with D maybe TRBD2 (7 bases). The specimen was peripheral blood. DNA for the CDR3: TGTGCCAGCAGCTCCCGGGGGGCTCGAGACTACGAGCAGTACTTC. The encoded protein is CASSSRGARDYEQYF.